The present T cell receptor beta chain was sequenced within a study of blood T cell repertoires in COVID-19. For the study at large: Italy, Spain and the United States were the sources of the convalescent and acute COVID-19 samples. From T cells, B-cell-depleted T cells, or PBMCs came the material, which was cDNA or gDNA.

Germline V lookup: CDR1 MDHEN, CDR2 SYDVKM. The CDR3 contains 14 residues. J lost 2 bases, V lost 4 bases, and 4 bases had no gene match. Original processing methods: Amplifying reference gene primers gave estimates of nucleated cell counts. The protocol was immunoSEQ multiplex PCR, while the TCRdb copy is restricted to in-frame clones and leaves out a portion. V, J and clone size are taken as reported in that table, and D and trimming were inferred from the DNA itself. The sample shows 200,000 to 250,000 clones, around four fifths of them seen only once. This sequence joins TRBV28 and TRBJ2-7, with TRBD1 matching over 8 bases. The sample comprised peripheral blood. The receptor was derived from a woman in her 70s with active or convalescent COVID-19. CDR3 bases: TGTGCCAGCAGTTCAACGGACAGGGCCTACGAGCAGTACTTC. It encodes CASSSTDRAYEQYF. The variable domain in full, with the rest retrieved from reference TRBV28 and TRBJ2-7, is DVKVTQSSRYLVKRTGEKVFLECVQDMDHENMFWYRQDPGLGLRLIYFSYDVKMKEKGDIPEGYSVSREKKERFSLILESASTNQTSMYLCASSSTDRAYEQYFGPGTRLTVT.